This T cell receptor (beta chain) was obtained from a study of T-cell memory formation after mild COVID-19. Study in general: Largely, the TCR clusters proved donor specific.

Points from the study as a whole: That cross-reactive memory joined was suggested by some responding clones appearing in pre-infection memory. Later expanders leaned toward CD4+, whereas clones contracting from day 15 to 85 were balanced CD4/CD8.

The CDR3 sequence is 14 residues long. Looked up from germline, CDR1 is DFQATT and CDR2 is SNEGSKA (reference sequence). Deletions cut 6 bases from V and 2 bases from J, with 17 bases between. It was 5'RACE with constant-segment primers that produced the TCR alpha and TCR beta cDNA libraries, which carried sample barcodes and UMIs. TCRdb itself ran the 5' RACE reads through MiXCR, one entry per CDR3 protein. The table shows hundreds of thousands of distinct CDR3 sequences, with 20% to 25% occurring only once. This clonotype appeared many times. The target antigen is unknown. Sequencing was performed on PBMCs or a T cell subset sorted from them (not recorded which). This chain joins TRBV20-1 and TRBJ2-7, with D perhaps TRBD1 or TRBD2 (5 bases each). This TCR came from an adult woman who had mild COVID-19 (a few samples of this study predate the infection). Cell type and time point are not known. CDR3 sequence reads: CSAILVGRTYEQYF. CDR3 DNA sequence: TGCAGTGCGATCCTGGTGGGACGGACCTACGAGCAGTACTTC.